The T cell receptor (beta chain) described here comes from a study of cytomegalovirus exposure and HLA in healthy donors. J gave up 4 bases and V 5 bases, and 6 bases lay outside the gene matches. Germline V gene sequence: CDR1 SNHLY, CDR2 FYNNEI. The CDR3 covers 15 residues. 13 Jbeta primers and 60 Vbeta primers were used for the PCR. Data came from immunoSEQ multiplex PCR; TCRdb stores just in-frame clones and leaves some out. The repertoire holds 100,000 to 150,000 clones, with roughly 80% as singletons. V and J are TRBV2 and TRBJ2-2, with 8 bases fitting TRBD2. The sequencing input was PBMCs. This receptor was taken from a boy between 10 and 17 years old in good health and CMV-seronegative. CDR3 residues: CASSLAGKITGELFF. The CDR3 region has the DNA TGTGCCAGCAGTTTAGCGGGAAAAATCACCGGGGAGCTGTTTTTT.